The clone carrying this T cell receptor beta chain was counted only a few times. Using its own MiXCR run on the 5' RACE reads, TCRdb lists one record per CDR3 protein. This table holds fewer than 700,000 distinct CDR3 sequences, about 20% found once. Germline V CDR1 and CDR2: MGHRA, YSYEKL. V was shortened by 1 base and J by 6 bases, with 7 bases between the two germline ends. The CDR3 loop spans 13 amino acids. This entry comes from a study of T-cell memory formation after mild COVID-19. The receptor's source is an adult woman who had mild COVID-19 (a few samples of this study predate the infection). Cell type and time point are not known. The chain combines TRBV4-1 with TRBJ1-5, with D hard to call. The specimen was PBMCs or a T cell subset sorted from them (not recorded which). The CDR3 is CASSQGQAQPQHF. The CDR3 coding sequence is TGCGCCAGCAGCCAAGGTCAGGCTCAGCCCCAGCATTTT.